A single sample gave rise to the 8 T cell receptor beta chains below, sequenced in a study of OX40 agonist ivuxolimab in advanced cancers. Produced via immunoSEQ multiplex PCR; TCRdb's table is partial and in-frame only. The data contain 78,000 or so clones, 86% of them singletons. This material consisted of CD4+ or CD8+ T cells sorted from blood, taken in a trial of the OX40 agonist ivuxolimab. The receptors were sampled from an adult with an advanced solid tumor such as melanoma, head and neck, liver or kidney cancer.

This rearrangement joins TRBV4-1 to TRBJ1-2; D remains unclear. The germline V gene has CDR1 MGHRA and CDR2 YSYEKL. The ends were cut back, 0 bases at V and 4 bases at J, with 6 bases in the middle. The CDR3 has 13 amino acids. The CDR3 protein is CASSQEGLYGYTF. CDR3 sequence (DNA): TGCGCCAGCAGCCAAGAAGGTCTCTATGGCTACACCTTC.

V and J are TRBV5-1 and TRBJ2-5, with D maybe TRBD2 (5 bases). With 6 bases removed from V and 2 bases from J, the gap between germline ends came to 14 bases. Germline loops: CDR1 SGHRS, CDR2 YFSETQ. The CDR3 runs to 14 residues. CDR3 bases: TGCGCCAGCACTTCGGGGAGAAGTCAAGAGACCCAGTACTTC. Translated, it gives CASTSGRSQETQYF. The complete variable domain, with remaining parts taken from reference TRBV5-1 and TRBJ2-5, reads KAGVTQTPRYLIKTRGQQVTLSCSPISGHRSVSWYQQTPGQGLQFLFEYFSETQRNKGNFPGRFSGRQFSNSRSEMNVSTLELGDSALYLCASTSGRSQETQYFGPGTRLLVL.

As DNA, the CDR3 is TGTGCTAGTGGTTTGGGCCGGGGCTATGGCTACACCTTC. Residues: CASGLGRGYGYTF. The chain couples TRBV12-5 to TRBJ1-2; no reliable D call. The V and J ends lost 1 base and 4 bases respectively, with 7 bases between them. The CDR3 is 13 amino acids. Germline CDR1 reads LGHNT; CDR2 reads FRNRAP.

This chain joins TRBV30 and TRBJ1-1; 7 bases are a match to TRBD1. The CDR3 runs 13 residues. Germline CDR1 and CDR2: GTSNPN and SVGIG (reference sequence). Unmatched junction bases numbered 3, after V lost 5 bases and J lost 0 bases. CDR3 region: CAWDRAMNTEAFF. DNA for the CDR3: TGTGCCTGGGACAGGGCTATGAACACTGAAGCTTTCTTT.

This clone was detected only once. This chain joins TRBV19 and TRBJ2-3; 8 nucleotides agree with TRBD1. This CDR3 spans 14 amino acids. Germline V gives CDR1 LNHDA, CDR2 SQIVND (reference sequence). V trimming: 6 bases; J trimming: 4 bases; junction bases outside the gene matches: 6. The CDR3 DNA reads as TGTGCCAGTAGGCCCCAGGGGGCGGCAGATACGCAGTATTTT. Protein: CASRPQGAADTQYF.

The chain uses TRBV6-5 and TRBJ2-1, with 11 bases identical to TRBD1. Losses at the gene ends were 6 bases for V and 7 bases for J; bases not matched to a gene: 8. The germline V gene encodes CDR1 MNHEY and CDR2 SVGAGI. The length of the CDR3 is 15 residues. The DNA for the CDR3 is TGTGCCAGCAGATCCGGGACAGGGGGAGGGAATGAGCAGTTCTTC. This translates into CASRSGTGGGNEQFF.

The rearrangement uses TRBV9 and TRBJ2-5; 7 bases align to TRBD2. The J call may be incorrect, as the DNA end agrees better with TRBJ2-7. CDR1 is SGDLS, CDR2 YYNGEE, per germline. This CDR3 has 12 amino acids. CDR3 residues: CASSSGTYEQYF. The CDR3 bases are TGTGCCAGCAGCAGCGGGACCTACGAGCAGTACTTC.

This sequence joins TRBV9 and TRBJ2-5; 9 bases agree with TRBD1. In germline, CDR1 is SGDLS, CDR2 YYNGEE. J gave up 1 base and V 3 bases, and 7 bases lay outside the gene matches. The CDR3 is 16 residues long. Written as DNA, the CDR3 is TGTGCCAGCAGCGCGGGACAGGGTCTTGTCCAAGAGACCCAGTACTTC. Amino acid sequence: CASSAGQGLVQETQYF.